Each of the 2 T cell receptor beta chains below was sequenced from the same sample in a study of blood T cell repertoires in COVID-19. Method: immunoSEQ multiplex PCR; TCRdb's copy keeps in-frame clones and lacks some. In the table there are 120,000 to 150,000 clones, just under 85% of which are singletons. Sequenced input: peripheral blood. These receptors all stem from a woman aged 40-49 years with active or convalescent COVID-19.

The CDR3: CASSPDRGPTGYTF. The CDR3 DNA sequence: TGTGCCAGCAGCCCGGACAGGGGCCCTACGGGCTACACCTTC. This chain links TRBV28 with TRBJ1-2; TRBD1 agrees at 9 bases. V shed 6 bases, J shed 8 bases, and the junction held 10 bases outside the gene matches. The germline gives CDR1 MDHEN, CDR2 SYDVKM. The CDR3 contains 14 residues.

This chain joins TRBV7-9 and TRBJ2-7, with D perhaps matching TRBD2 (6 bases). CDR3 size: 14 residues. CDR1 and CDR2 (germline): SEHNR, FQNEAQ (reference sequence). Trimming took 2 bases from V and 3 from J, leaving 11 bases between them. The DNA for the CDR3 is TGTGCCAGCAGCTTATCCGGGGGAAACTACGAGCAGTACTTC. Protein sequence: CASSLSGGNYEQYF.